This is a list of T cell receptor beta chains from one sample in a study of cytomegalovirus exposure and HLA in healthy donors. TCRdb's copy holds only in-frame clones and misses some; the assay was immunoSEQ multiplex PCR. This table has approximately 140,000 clones, 73% appearing once. Material for sequencing was PBMCs. These receptors were taken from a human donor in good health. Each CDR3 is given with its conserved first and last residue. A row's size may be missing; if present it is once, few, many or a size class.

j_call: TRBJ2-2; v_call: TRBV7-3; clone_size: .; cdr3_aa: CASSLALTGELFF
j_call: TRBJ1-1; v_call: TRBV11-2; clone_size: .; cdr3_aa: CASSDGRTREAFF
j_call: TRBJ1-1; v_call: TRBV29-1; clone_size: .; cdr3_aa: CSVAGVLGTEAFF
j_call: TRBJ2-2; v_call: TRBV2; clone_size: .; cdr3_aa: CASSVVSLTEGELFF
j_call: TRBJ2-2; v_call: TRBV28; clone_size: .; cdr3_aa: CASSSGTSSGTGELFF
j_call: TRBJ1-2; v_call: TRBV19; clone_size: .; cdr3_aa: CASDDTGFNGYTF
j_call: TRBJ1-3; v_call: TRBV5-1; clone_size: .; cdr3_aa: CASSLIRAGEDTIYF
j_call: TRBJ2-1; v_call: TRBV9; clone_size: .; cdr3_aa: CASSVRDPPRGGQFF
j_call: TRBJ2-1; v_call: TRBV2; clone_size: .; cdr3_aa: CAGAGTSGFNEQFF
j_call: TRBJ2-5; v_call: TRBV27; clone_size: .; cdr3_aa: CASTPTGRGRQETQYF
j_call: TRBJ2-5; v_call: TRBV6-1; clone_size: few; cdr3_aa: CASSTQGQETQYF
j_call: TRBJ2-3; v_call: TRBV11-2; clone_size: .; cdr3_aa: CASSLALITDTQYF
j_call: TRBJ1-5; v_call: TRBV28; clone_size: once; cdr3_aa: CASSRPPNNQPQHF
j_call: TRBJ1-2; v_call: TRBV9; clone_size: .; cdr3_aa: CASTATTANYGYTF
j_call: TRBJ1-1; v_call: TRBV5-1; clone_size: .; cdr3_aa: CASSFRGTTEAFF
j_call: TRBJ2-1; v_call: TRBV10-1; clone_size: once; cdr3_aa: CASSPQNGGEQFF
j_call: TRBJ2-5; v_call: TRBV6-1; clone_size: .; cdr3_aa: CASKVPGVVETQYF
j_call: TRBJ2-1; v_call: TRBV7-3; clone_size: .; cdr3_aa: CASSPTSGLYNEQFF
j_call: TRBJ1-1; v_call: TRBV4-1; clone_size: .; cdr3_aa: CASSQELAGREAFF
j_call: TRBJ2-3; v_call: TRBV6-6; clone_size: .; cdr3_aa: CASRGTVRTDTQYF
j_call: TRBJ2-1; v_call: TRBV5-4; clone_size: .; cdr3_aa: CASSLAGEQFF
j_call: TRBJ2-7; v_call: TRBV2; clone_size: .; cdr3_aa: CASSDRAGGGYEQYF
j_call: TRBJ2-7; v_call: TRBV7-9; clone_size: .; cdr3_aa: CASSVGTSYEQYF
j_call: TRBJ2-1; v_call: TRBV5-6; clone_size: .; cdr3_aa: CASSRGLCEQFF
j_call: TRBJ1-2; v_call: TRBV18; clone_size: .; cdr3_aa: CASSPPSQAPNYGYTF
j_call: TRBJ2-3; v_call: TRBV5-1; clone_size: .; cdr3_aa: CASSVNGLAGTDTQYF
j_call: TRBJ1-6; v_call: TRBV5-1; clone_size: .; cdr3_aa: CASRPDSRSYNSPLHF
j_call: TRBJ1-2; v_call: TRBV18; clone_size: .; cdr3_aa: CASSPNTGNYGYTF
j_call: TRBJ2-7; v_call: TRBV6-5; clone_size: .; cdr3_aa: CASSGRTGVSYEQYF
j_call: TRBJ2-7; v_call: TRBV2; clone_size: few; cdr3_aa: CASSGCKQYF
j_call: TRBJ1-1; v_call: TRBV6-5; clone_size: .; cdr3_aa: CASSYGRNTEAFF
j_call: TRBJ1-2; v_call: TRBV6-5; clone_size: .; cdr3_aa: CASSARQGEGYTF
j_call: TRBJ1-2; v_call: TRBV29-1; clone_size: once; cdr3_aa: CSVEGTGESGYTF
j_call: TRBJ2-1; v_call: TRBV9; clone_size: few; cdr3_aa: CASSVGTGSYDEQFF
j_call: TRBJ2-1; v_call: TRBV7-6; clone_size: .; cdr3_aa: CASSLTNEQFF
j_call: TRBJ2-7; v_call: TRBV21-1; clone_size: .; cdr3_aa: CASPRDWPYEQYF
j_call: TRBJ1-5; v_call: TRBV6-4; clone_size: .; cdr3_aa: CASSDVILAAAPYSNQPQHF
j_call: TRBJ1-2; v_call: TRBV6-5; clone_size: .; cdr3_aa: CASRRGQANYGYTF
j_call: TRBJ1-2; v_call: TRBV21-1; clone_size: once; cdr3_aa: CASEEDREVYGYTF
j_call: TRBJ1-5; v_call: TRBV28; clone_size: few; cdr3_aa: CASSRGWGQGPHSNQPQHF
j_call: TRBJ1-1; v_call: TRBV5-4; clone_size: .; cdr3_aa: CASSSQGYTEAFF
j_call: TRBJ2-1; v_call: TRBV30; clone_size: .; cdr3_aa: CAWSGTYNEQFF
j_call: TRBJ1-1; v_call: TRBV19; clone_size: few; cdr3_aa: CASSTGTGANTEAFF
j_call: TRBJ2-7; v_call: TRBV7-9; clone_size: .; cdr3_aa: CASSGTGSYEQYF
j_call: TRBJ1-4; v_call: TRBV4-2; clone_size: .; cdr3_aa: CASSQLSEKLFF
j_call: TRBJ1-5; v_call: TRBV6-6; clone_size: few; cdr3_aa: CASSYGATGSYQPQHF
j_call: TRBJ2-7; v_call: TRBV27; clone_size: .; cdr3_aa: CASISSGEQYF
j_call: TRBJ1-1; v_call: TRBV28; clone_size: .; cdr3_aa: CATKTTGLGTEAFF
j_call: TRBJ2-3; v_call: TRBV6-4; clone_size: .; cdr3_aa: CASSDSRSRGNSTDTQYF
j_call: TRBJ2-5; v_call: TRBV30; clone_size: .; cdr3_aa: CAWSGGGPGRETQYF
j_call: TRBJ2-1; v_call: TRBV7-6; clone_size: .; cdr3_aa: CASSLRASGKSYNEQFF
j_call: TRBJ1-5; v_call: TRBV7-8; clone_size: .; cdr3_aa: CASSWSRGGGYSNQPQHF
j_call: TRBJ2-2; v_call: TRBV30; clone_size: .; cdr3_aa: CAWSKREGASTGELFF
j_call: TRBJ2-2; v_call: TRBV5-1; clone_size: .; cdr3_aa: CASSPPDKGLGGGELFF